This T cell receptor (beta chain) was recovered during a study of blood T cell repertoires in COVID-19. Study details: Researchers got acute and convalescent COVID-19 samples from the United States, Italy and Spain. Sources were T cells, B-cell-depleted T cells, or PBMCs; the material itself was cDNA or gDNA.

In the original analysis: Cell counts per sample came from amplifying reference gene primers. Assay used: immunoSEQ multiplex PCR; TCRdb lists only in-frame clones, some missing. Clonal size and the V and J genes are those of that table, whereas D and trimming came from the DNA. The sample consists of approximately 140,000 clones, approximately 88% of them appearing once. Germline assignment: CDR1 LNHDA and CDR2 SQIVND (reference sequence). This CDR3 region has 14 residues. Deletions cut 5 bases from V and 3 bases from J, with 14 bases between. The source material was peripheral blood. The chain is built from TRBV19 and TRBJ2-7; the D gene is possibly TRBD1 (6 bases). The source of this sequence is a human donor in a cohort sampled during active COVID-19. The CDR3 loop reads CASSPSGVVYEQYF. The CDR3 DNA follows: TGTGCCAGTAGTCCGTCAGGGGTTGTCTACGAGCAGTACTTC.